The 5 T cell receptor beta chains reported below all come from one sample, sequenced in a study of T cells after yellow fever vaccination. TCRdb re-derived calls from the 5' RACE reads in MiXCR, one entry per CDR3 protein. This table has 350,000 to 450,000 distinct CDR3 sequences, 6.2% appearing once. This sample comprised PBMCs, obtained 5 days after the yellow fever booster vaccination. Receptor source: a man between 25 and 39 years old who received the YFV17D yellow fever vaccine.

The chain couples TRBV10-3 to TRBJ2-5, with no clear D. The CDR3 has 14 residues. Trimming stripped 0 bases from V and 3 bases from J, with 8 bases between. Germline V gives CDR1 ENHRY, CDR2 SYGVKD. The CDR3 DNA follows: TGTGCCATCAGTGAGTCACAAATTAAAGAGACCCAGTACTTC. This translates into CAISESQIKETQYF.

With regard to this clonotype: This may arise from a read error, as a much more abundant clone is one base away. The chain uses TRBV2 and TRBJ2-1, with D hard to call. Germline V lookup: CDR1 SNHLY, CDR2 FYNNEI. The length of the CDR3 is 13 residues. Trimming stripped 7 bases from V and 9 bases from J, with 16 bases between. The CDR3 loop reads CASTDWNGIEQFF. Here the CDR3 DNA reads TGTGCCAGCACCGACTGGAATGGTATTGAGCAGTTCTTC.

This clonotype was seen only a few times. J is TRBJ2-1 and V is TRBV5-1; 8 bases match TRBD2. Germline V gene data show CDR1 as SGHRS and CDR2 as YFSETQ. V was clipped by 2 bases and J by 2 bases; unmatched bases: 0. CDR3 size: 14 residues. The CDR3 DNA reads TGCGCCAGCAGCTTCGGGAGGGCCTACAATGAGCAGTTCTTC. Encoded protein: CASSFGRAYNEQFF.

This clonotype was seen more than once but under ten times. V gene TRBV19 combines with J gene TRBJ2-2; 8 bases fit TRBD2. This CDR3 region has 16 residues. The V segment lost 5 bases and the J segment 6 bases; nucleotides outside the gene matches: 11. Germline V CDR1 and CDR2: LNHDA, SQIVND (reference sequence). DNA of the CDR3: TGTGCCAGTAGTTCAACCGGGACTAGGTTCGCCGGGGAGCTGTTTTTT. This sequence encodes CASSSTGTRFAGELFF.

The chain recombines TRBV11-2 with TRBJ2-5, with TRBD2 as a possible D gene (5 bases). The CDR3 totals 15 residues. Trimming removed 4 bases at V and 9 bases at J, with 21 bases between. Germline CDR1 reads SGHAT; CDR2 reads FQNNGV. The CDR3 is CASSYQRDPTLAQYF. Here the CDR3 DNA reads TGTGCCAGCAGCTACCAGAGGGATCCCACTCTGGCCCAGTACTTC.